The entry below describes one T cell receptor beta chain. The antigen remains undetermined. Cultured CD4+ T cell DNA underwent sequencing with the Oncomine TCR Beta short-read assay. TCRdb itself ran the PCR reads through MiXCR, one entry per CDR3 protein. The table has 13,000 to 15,000 distinct CDR3 sequences, roughly 44% seen once. The data originate from a study of vaccination and CD4 T cells after COVID-19. Looking at the study overall: Each participant underwent a two-dose regimen of either the BNT162b2 or the mRNA-1273 vaccine.

Treatment given: approximately 9-day PBMC culture with coronavirus spike peptide pools or control peptides (ViraFEST assay). ViraFEST used peptide pools to expand antigen-specific T cells and subsequently sequenced their TCRs. Peptide pools at 8.5 to 10 ug/ml stimulated approximately 2 million PBMCs per well with roughly 9 IU/ml IL-2. This clonotype was sampled from a human donor who had recovered from COVID-19. Specimen: CD4+ T cells from blood, cultured in vitro.

The CDR3 region is CASSLGVRGYNEQFF. CDR3 nucleotide sequence: TGTGCCAGCAGCTTAGGGGTCCGCGGCTACAATGAGCAGTTCTTC. The V and J genes are TRBV7-2 and TRBJ2-1; D ambiguous. CDR1 is SGHTA, CDR2 FQGNSA, per germline. Trimming pared 1 base from V and 3 bases from J, leaving 10 bases between. This CDR3 is 15 amino acids long.